This T cell receptor beta chain is drawn from a study of OX40 agonist ivuxolimab in advanced cancers. The overall study: Earlier anti-PD-1, anti-PD-L1 or anti-CTLA-4 therapy was permitted; about 39% had received some.

Autoimmune disease history or systemic immunosuppression led to patients being barred. Clones were sequenced by immunoSEQ multiplex PCR, and TCRdb holds only the in-frame ones, with some missing. The profile covers around 29,000 clones, with about 85% appearing a single time and around 50% taken by the ten largest. V shed 4 bases and J shed 4 bases, with 6 bases lying between them. The CDR3 has 11 amino acids. Per germline, CDR1 GTSNPN and CDR2 SVGIG (reference sequence). In its sample, this clone was seen once. Its matching antigen is unknown. General observations from the study: Expanded clones were, on average, more numerous in CD8+ T cells than in CD4+.

This clonotype was obtained from an adult with an advanced solid tumor such as melanoma, head and neck, liver or kidney cancer. This rearrangement joins TRBV30 to TRBJ2-3; D gene unclear. The starting material was CD4+ or CD8+ T cells sorted from blood, obtained in a trial of the OX40 agonist ivuxolimab. Here the CDR3 reads CAWIWADTQYF. The CDR3 DNA is TGTGCCTGGATCTGGGCAGATACGCAGTATTTT. Looking up the rest from reference TRBV30 and TRBJ2-3 gives the full variable domain: SQTIHQWPATLVQPVGSPLSLECTVEGTSNPNLYWYRQAAGRGLQLLFYSVGIGQISSEVPQNLSASRPQDRQFILSSKKLLLSDSGFYLCAWIWADTQYFGPGTRLTVL.